The present TCR beta chain was sequenced within a study of T cells in Graves' hyperthyroidism and ophthalmopathy (dated 2019 in TCRdb). Regarding the study in general: To identify TCR V-J signatures that set the groups apart, the researchers used a discovery cohort of about a hundred patients, made up of approximately 43 with Graves' ophthalmopathy and 55 to 65 with stable Graves' hyperthyroidism. An independent validation cohort of about 19 hyperthyroidism patients and roughly 16 patients who later progressed to ophthalmopathy tested prospective prediction of ophthalmopathy. For training and testing, the 80 to 100 patients in the discovery cohort were randomly divided in a 7:3 ratio. Thyroid tissue and blood T-cell repertoires from several Graves' hyperthyroidism patients were also compared in the study. After blood sampling, hyperthyroidism patients were treated with methimazole at a starting dose of 30 mg daily, and ophthalmopathy patients were treated with high-dose intravenous methylprednisolone. The paper describes TCR Vbeta CDR3 sequencing of 135 peripheral blood samples, made up of about 41 ophthalmopathy patients, 70 to 75 hyperthyroidism patients and 17 progressor patients.

The sample holds many counts of this clonotype. What antigen it recognizes has not been identified. Base-call qualities are not available, and no considerably larger clone is one nucleotide away. The cysteine opens and the phenylalanine closes a CDR3 of 14 amino acids. Of the read, only the CDR3 DNA is kept; its 42 bases are in frame from base 1. For CDR1 and CDR2, the germline V gene lists SNHLY and FYNNEI. The trim is 4 bases for V and 6 bases for J, with a gap of 15 bases between the germline ends. Amplification of TCR beta CDR3 regions was carried out from RNA transcripts. For the first round of RT-PCR on the TCR CDR3, the HTBI primer set was used together with the Qiagen OneStep RT-PCR kit. Libraries were constructed in a second round of multiplex PCR, after which size selection and purification were carried out. Paired-end sequencing of the libraries was performed with 100 bp reads on an Illumina HiSeq2000. In the authors' own workflow: SOAPnuke was used to process the raw data, with reads discarded if the reads contained adapters or uncalled bases, had a mean Phred below 15, or lacked an exact constant-primer or identifier match. High-quality paired reads were merged with COPE v1.2.5, and unique nucleotide sequences were defined as clonotypes. MiTCR v1.1 was used to align the clonotypes against IMGT TRBV, TRBD and TRBJ reference segments. Only V-J combinations with frequency above 0.0001, covering 99% to 99.2% of repertoires, were analysed. A TCS score was defined as the ratio between F50 (clonal expansion) and ExV (chaos), using BLOSUM62-based TCRdist between CDR3 peptides within each V-J. Welch's t-statistics and random forest reduced 450 to 600 V-J features to 13, which were used in a naive Bayes classifier (R e1071). Thyroid-blood repertoire similarity was quantified with the Morisita-Horn index. TCRdb ran its own pipeline on the public reads, namely fastp trimming at Q25 and MiXCR clone calling, and kept in-frame beta chains. CDR3 protein duplicates are merged, each entry listing the most common genes and DNA. These V and J calls originate from TCRdb's pipeline instead of the authors' own analysis. This sample is represented by roughly 570,000 distinct CDR3 sequences; more than 45% of them were singletons. The ten largest clonotypes hold 7.5% to 8.5% of the sample.

Study-wide conclusions, independent of this receptor: A 13 V-J signature model separated ophthalmopathy from stable hyperthyroidism, with about 88% sensitivity and roughly 81% specificity in cross-validation and 80%/75% in testing. Most expanded thyroid clonotypes (frequency above 0.001) were also detected in blood, a finding suggesting that blood repertoires may reflect thyroid immune responses. Sample size was not statistically predetermined, and investigators were not blinded to group allocation. In validation, the model predicted progression to ophthalmopathy with about 71% sensitivity and less than 80% specificity, a median of 6.5 months before onset.

Stable Graves' hyperthyroidism was defined as no progression to ophthalmopathy during 18 months of follow-up. Hyperthyroidism patients were newly diagnosed, with disease duration under 2 months, and aged 18 to 65 years. Exclusion was applied to patients with uncontrolled infections, other autoimmune diseases, pregnancy or lactation. Diagnoses relied on clinical symptoms, serum thyroxine and TRAb, thyroid ultrasound and orbital computed tomography. Total RNA was extracted using Trizol reagent, and RNA quality was assessed on an Agilent 2100 Bioanalyzer. The clonotype originates from a woman aged 18-29 years with Graves' hyperthyroidism. The sequence is built from TRBV2 and TRBJ1-2; the D gene cannot be resolved reliably. Material: peripheral blood or thyroid tissue (not recorded which). The CDR3 reads as follows: CASSVAALSHGYTF. The DNA is as follows: TGTGCCAGCAGTGTAGCGGCGCTGAGTCATGGCTACACCTTC.